This T cell receptor beta chain was recorded in a study of OX40 agonist ivuxolimab in advanced cancers. The length of the CDR3 is 13 residues. Looked up from germline, CDR1 is MNHEY and CDR2 is SVGAGI. Trimming at V came to 4 bases and at J to 6 bases, leaving 2 bases not matched to a gene. Assay: immunoSEQ multiplex PCR; the TCRdb copy retains only in-frame clones and omits some. The sample comprises around 100,000 clones, around 91% of which are singletons, and around 0.15% rests with the top ten. The chain joins TRBV6-5 to TRBJ1-4; 7 bases are a match to TRBD1. The receptor's source is an adult with an advanced solid tumor such as melanoma, head and neck, liver or kidney cancer. The starting material was CD4+ or CD8+ T cells sorted from blood, obtained in a trial of the OX40 agonist ivuxolimab. The CDR3 DNA reads TGTGCCAGCAGTTCAGGGGGGGATGAAAAACTGTTTTTT. This encodes CASSSGGDEKLFF.